This passage covers 7 T cell receptor beta chains from one sample sequenced in a study of long-term antiretroviral therapy in people with HIV. Assay version v3.0 of immunoSEQ was used, and it was run at survey level. Method: immunoSEQ multiplex PCR; TCRdb's copy keeps in-frame clones and lacks some. The sample records roughly 32,000 clones, around 97% being singletons. The sample was unsorted PBMCs, taken 7.6 years after starting antiretroviral therapy. These receptors were collected from a man under 40 with HIV.

V and J are TRBV27 and TRBJ1-3; D is possibly TRBD1 (5 bases). This CDR3 has 12 residues. The germline CDR1 and CDR2 sequences are MNHEY and SMNVEV (reference sequence). Trimming removed 4 bases from V and 6 bases from J, with 7 bases in between. CDR3 amino acids: CASSSGTNTIYF. CDR3 sequence (DNA): TGTGCCAGCAGTTCGGGGACAAACACCATATATTTT.

The genes are TRBV19 and TRBJ2-1; 8 positions agree with TRBD2. The CDR3 has 15 residues. Per germline, CDR1 LNHDA and CDR2 SQIVND (reference sequence). Trimming at V came to 2 bases and at J to 6 bases, leaving 6 bases not matched to a gene. CDR3 nucleotide sequence: TGTGCCAGTAGTATATACTCGGGGGGGGGCAATGAGCAGTTCTTC. Translation gives CASSIYSGGGNEQFF.

The chain employs TRBV5-1 and TRBJ1-1; TRBD1 is a possible D gene (5 bases). Germline V gene data show CDR1 as SGHRS and CDR2 as YFSETQ. Trimming removed 6 bases from V and 4 bases from J, with 16 bases in between. The CDR3 sequence is 14 residues long. Written as DNA, the CDR3 is TGCGCCAGCAAAGAGCCGGGGGTTGGCACTGAAGCTTTCTTT. As protein: CASKEPGVGTEAFF.

The chain recombines TRBV7-8 with TRBJ2-2; D call uncertain. Germline lookup yields CDR1 SGHVS and CDR2 FQNEAQ. V lost 6 bases, J lost 8 bases, and 10 bases lay in between. The CDR3 runs to 12 residues. In DNA form, the CDR3 reads TGTGCCAGCAGTCTGTCCCGGGGGGAGCTGTTTTTT. The encoded protein is CASSLSRGELFF.

The chain recombines TRBV2 with TRBJ2-1; tentatively, D is TRBD1 or TRBD2 (5 bases each). This CDR3 has 14 amino acids. V was trimmed by 5 bases and J by 10 bases, leaving 18 bases between them. The germline gives CDR1 SNHLY, CDR2 FYNNEI. The CDR3 sequence: CASSLPGTAKEQFF. As DNA, the CDR3 is TGTGCCAGCAGTTTACCCGGGACGGCCAAGGAGCAGTTCTTC.

The chain couples TRBV5-6 to TRBJ2-1; 11 nucleotides match TRBD2. This CDR3 has 17 amino acids. The germline V gene has CDR1 SGHDT and CDR2 YYEEEE. V lost 1 base, J lost 6 bases, and 9 bases stayed unmatched. The CDR3 loop is CASSLSGSGLAVNEQFF. The DNA for the CDR3 is TGTGCCAGCAGCTTGAGCGGCTCGGGACTAGCGGTCAATGAGCAGTTCTTC.

The J gene is TRBJ2-3, the V gene TRBV6-5; tentatively, D is TRBD2 (6 bases). Germline V gene sequence: CDR1 MNHEY, CDR2 SVGAGI. CDR3 length: 14 amino acids. V was cut by 10 bases and J by 1 base, with 15 bases left in between. Here the CDR3 DNA reads TGTGCCACCCCGGCGGGACGGGGCACAGATACGCAGTATTTT. It is translated as CATPAGRGTDTQYF.